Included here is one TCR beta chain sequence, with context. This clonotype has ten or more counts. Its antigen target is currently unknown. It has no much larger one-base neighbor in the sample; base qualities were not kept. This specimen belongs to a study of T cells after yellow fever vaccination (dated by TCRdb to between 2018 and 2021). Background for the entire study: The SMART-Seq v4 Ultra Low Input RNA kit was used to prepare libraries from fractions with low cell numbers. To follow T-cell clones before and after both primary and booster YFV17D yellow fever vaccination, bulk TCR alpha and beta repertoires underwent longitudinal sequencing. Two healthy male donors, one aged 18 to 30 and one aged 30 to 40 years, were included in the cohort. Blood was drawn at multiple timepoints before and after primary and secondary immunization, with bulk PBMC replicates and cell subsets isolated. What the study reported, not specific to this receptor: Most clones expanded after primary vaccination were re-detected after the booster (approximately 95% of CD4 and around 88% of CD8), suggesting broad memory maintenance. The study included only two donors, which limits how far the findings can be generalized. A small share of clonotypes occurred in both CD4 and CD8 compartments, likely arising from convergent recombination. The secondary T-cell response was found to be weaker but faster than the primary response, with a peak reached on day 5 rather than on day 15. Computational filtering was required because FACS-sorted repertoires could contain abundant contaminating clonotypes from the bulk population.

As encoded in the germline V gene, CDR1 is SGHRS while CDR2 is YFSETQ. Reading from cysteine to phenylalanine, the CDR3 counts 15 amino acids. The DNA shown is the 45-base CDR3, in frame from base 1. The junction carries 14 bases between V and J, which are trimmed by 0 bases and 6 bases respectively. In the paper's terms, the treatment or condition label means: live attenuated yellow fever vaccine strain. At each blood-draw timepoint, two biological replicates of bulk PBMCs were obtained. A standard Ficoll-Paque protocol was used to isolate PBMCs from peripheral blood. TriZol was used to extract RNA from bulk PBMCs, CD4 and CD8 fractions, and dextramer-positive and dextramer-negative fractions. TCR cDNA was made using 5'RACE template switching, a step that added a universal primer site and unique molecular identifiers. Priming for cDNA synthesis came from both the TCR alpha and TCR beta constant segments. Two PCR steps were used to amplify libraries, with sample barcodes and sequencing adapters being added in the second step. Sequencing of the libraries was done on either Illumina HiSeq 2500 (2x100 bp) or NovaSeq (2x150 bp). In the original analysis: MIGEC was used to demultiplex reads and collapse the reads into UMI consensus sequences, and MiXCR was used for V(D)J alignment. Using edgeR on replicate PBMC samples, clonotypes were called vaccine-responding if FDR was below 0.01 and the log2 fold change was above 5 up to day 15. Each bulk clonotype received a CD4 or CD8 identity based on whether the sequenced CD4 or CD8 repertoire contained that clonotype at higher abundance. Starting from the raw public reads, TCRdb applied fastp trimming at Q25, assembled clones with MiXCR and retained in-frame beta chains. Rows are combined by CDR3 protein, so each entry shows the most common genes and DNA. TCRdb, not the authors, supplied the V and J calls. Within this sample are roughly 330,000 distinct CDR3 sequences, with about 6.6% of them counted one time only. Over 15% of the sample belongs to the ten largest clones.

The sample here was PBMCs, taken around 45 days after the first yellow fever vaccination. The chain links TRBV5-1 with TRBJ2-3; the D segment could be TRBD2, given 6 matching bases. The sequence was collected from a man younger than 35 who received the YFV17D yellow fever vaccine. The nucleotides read TGCGCCAGCAGCTTGGTTTCCGGGGGACGGGATACGCAGTATTTT. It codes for CASSLVSGGRDTQYF.